A single sample is the source of the 8 T cell receptor beta chains below, sequenced in a study of CD8+CD57+ T cells in acquired aplastic anemia. Profiling that covered TCR beta VDJ and CDR3 relied on genomic DNA as its template. TCRdb used MiXCR to reprocess the reads, holding one entry per CDR3 protein. Of about 190,000 distinct CDR3 sequences detected, about half appear once; the ten largest clones hold about 16%. The sequencing sample was made of sorted CD4+, CD8+, or CD8+CD57+ T cells (not recorded which) from PBMCs. The origin of the receptors is a human donor in good health, serving as a control.

This clonotype showed up many times. The chain uses TRBV25-1 and TRBJ2-7, with 14 bases matching TRBD2. J lost 2 bases, V lost 4 bases, and 10 bases had no gene match. Germline V gene lookup returns CDR1 MGHDK and CDR2 SYGVNS. This CDR3 comprises 18 residues. The CDR3: CASSGHALTSGGAYEQYF. For the CDR3, the DNA is TGTGCCAGCAGTGGCCACGCCCTGACTAGCGGGGGGGCCTACGAGCAGTACTTC.

This clonotype was observed many times. V usage is TRBV6-1 and J usage is TRBJ1-2; 7 bases are shared with TRBD1. V was clipped by 5 bases and J by 4 bases; unmatched bases: 7. CDR1 is MNHNS and CDR2 is SASEGT in the germline V gene. The CDR3 spans 14 residues. The CDR3, as DNA: TGTGCCAGCAGTCACCCGGACAGGTCCTATGGCTACACCTTC. This encodes CASSHPDRSYGYTF.

V and J are TRBV28 and TRBJ1-2; D gene ambiguous. Germline values: CDR1 MDHEN, CDR2 SYDVKM. V was pared by 1 base and J by 0 bases, with 6 bases between. This CDR3 is built from 14 residues. The chain's CDR3 is CASSLSVTNYGYTF. The DNA of the CDR3 is TGTGCCAGCAGTTTATCGGTTACTAACTATGGCTACACCTTC.

This clonotype was seen repeatedly, ten times or more. This chain links TRBV9 with TRBJ2-7; maybe TRBD1 (6 bases). The CDR3 is made up of 15 amino acids. V gave up 4 bases and J gave up 1 base, with 15 bases separating them. Germline V CDR1 and CDR2: SGDLS, YYNGEE. CDR3 sequence: CASSPLGDISYEQYF. The CDR3 region has the DNA TGTGCCAGCAGCCCCCTGGGGGACATATCCTACGAGCAGTACTTC.

V gene TRBV7-2 combines with J gene TRBJ2-7, with D maybe TRBD1 (6 bases). V was cut by 5 bases and J by 7 bases, with 21 bases left in between. The CDR3 sequence is 15 residues long. In germline, CDR1 is SGHTA, CDR2 FQGNSA. CDR3 protein: CASSQRQDSYNEQYF. CDR3 bases: TGTGCCAGCAGCCAACGACAGGATTCCTACAATGAGCAGTACTTC.

The sample holds many counts of this clonotype. The CDR3 nucleotides read TGTGCCACCAGCAGAGATCTTCGCTCTGGAAACACCATATATTTT. Its translation: CATSRDLRSGNTIYF. The rearrangement uses TRBV15 and TRBJ1-3; D call uncertain. Trimming removed 0 bases at V and 0 bases at J, with 6 bases between. The CDR3 contains 15 residues. The V gene's germline CDR1 is LNHNV and CDR2 YYDKDF (reference sequence).

The genes are TRBV20-1 and TRBJ1-6, with 8 nucleotides matching TRBD1. CDR3 length: 14 amino acids. CDR1 is DFQATT and CDR2 is SNEGSKA in the germline V gene (reference sequence). V gave up 3 bases and J gave up 10 bases; unmatched junction bases: 8. The CDR3 loop reads CSASQGAVGSPLHF. For the CDR3, the DNA is TGCAGTGCTAGCCAGGGGGCGGTGGGATCACCCCTCCACTTT.

The chain links TRBV5-1 to TRBJ2-7, with D possibly TRBD2 on 6 matching bases. The CDR3 totals 13 residues. Germline assignment: CDR1 SGHRS and CDR2 YFSETQ. The germline V and J ends were trimmed by 5 bases and 0 bases, with 9 bases remaining between them. The DNA for the CDR3 is TGCGCCAGCAGTTGGGACTCCTCCTACGAGCAGTACTTC. This gives the protein CASSWDSSYEQYF.